The rows below give T cell receptor beta chains drawn from one sample of a study of blood T cell repertoires in COVID-19. Profiling relied on immunoSEQ multiplex PCR, and the TCRdb table lists in-frame clones only, not all of them. The table lists tens of thousands of clones, roughly three quarters of them singletons. Sequencing input: peripheral blood. These receptors originate from a human donor in a cohort sampled during active COVID-19. Each CDR3 is given with its conserved first and last residue. The order of the fields is D gene, clone size, J gene, V gene, CDR3 length, CDR3 protein, CDR3 DNA. The D gene is left open where the match is weak. Where a row states a size, it is once, few, many or the class of an expanded clone; other rows omit it.

D gene: -
clone size: -
J gene: TRBJ1-2
V gene: TRBV2
CDR3 length: 14
CDR3 protein: CASRKQTSNYGYTF
CDR3 DNA: TGTGCCAGCAGAAAACAGACGTCTAACTATGGCTACACCTTC

D gene: TRBD1
clone size: -
J gene: TRBJ2-3
V gene: TRBV9
CDR3 length: 14
CDR3 protein: CASSAGQGADTQYF
CDR3 DNA: TGTGCCAGCAGCGCGGGACAGGGGGCTGATACGCAGTATTTT

D gene: TRBD2
clone size: -
J gene: TRBJ2-7
V gene: TRBV11-3
CDR3 length: 18
CDR3 protein: CASSTSTGTSGGGNEQYF
CDR3 DNA: TGTGCCAGCAGCACCTCGACCGGGACTAGCGGGGGGGGAAACGAGCAGTACTTC

D gene: -
clone size: -
J gene: TRBJ2-1
V gene: TRBV7-3
CDR3 length: 15
CDR3 protein: CASSLSGGTFNEQFF
CDR3 DNA: TGTGCCAGCAGCTTATCGGGCGGGACCTTCAATGAGCAGTTCTTC

D gene: -
clone size: -
J gene: TRBJ1-1
V gene: TRBV7-9
CDR3 length: 12
CDR3 protein: CASSLVQAEAFF
CDR3 DNA: TGTGCCAGCAGCTTAGTACAGGCCGAAGCTTTCTTT

D gene: TRBD2
clone size: -
J gene: TRBJ2-7
V gene: TRBV7-2
CDR3 length: 15
CDR3 protein: CASSPPSGRGYEQYF
CDR3 DNA: TGTGCCAGCAGCCCTCCTAGCGGGAGAGGCTACGAGCAGTACTTC

D gene: -
clone size: -
J gene: TRBJ1-3
V gene: TRBV5-6
CDR3 length: 15
CDR3 protein: CASSLGAGELNTIYF
CDR3 DNA: TGTGCCAGCAGCTTGGGGGCAGGGGAACTAAACACCATATATTTT

D gene: -
clone size: -
J gene: TRBJ1-1
V gene: TRBV6-5
CDR3 length: 12
CDR3 protein: CASRAGGTEAFF
CDR3 DNA: TGTGCCAGCAGAGCGGGTGGGACTGAAGCTTTCTTT

D gene: TRBD2
clone size: -
J gene: TRBJ2-7
V gene: TRBV5-1
CDR3 length: 15
CDR3 protein: CATSPEGGGGDEQYF
CDR3 DNA: TGCGCTACCAGCCCCGAGGGCGGGGGGGGCGACGAGCAGTACTTC

D gene: -
clone size: -
J gene: TRBJ1-1
V gene: TRBV5-1
CDR3 length: 13
CDR3 protein: CASSLAGQGEAFF
CDR3 DNA: TGCGCCAGCAGCTTGGCCGGCCAGGGGGAAGCTTTCTTT

D gene: TRBD1
clone size: -
J gene: TRBJ1-5
V gene: TRBV3-1/TRBV3-2
CDR3 length: 15
CDR3 protein: CASSPATGGYQPQHF
CDR3 DNA: TGTGCCAGCAGCCCAGCGACAGGGGGCTACCAGCCCCAGCATTTT

D gene: -
clone size: -
J gene: TRBJ1-5
V gene: TRBV19
CDR3 length: 16
CDR3 protein: CASSIPSPGSVQPQHF
CDR3 DNA: TGTGCCAGTAGTATTCCCAGCCCGGGAAGCGTTCAGCCCCAGCATTTT

D gene: -
clone size: -
J gene: TRBJ2-3
V gene: TRBV9
CDR3 length: 14
CDR3 protein: CASSVDTSTDTQYF
CDR3 DNA: TGTGCCAGCAGCGTAGACACAAGCACAGATACGCAGTATTTT

D gene: -
clone size: -
J gene: TRBJ1-3
V gene: TRBV9
CDR3 length: 15
CDR3 protein: CASSVGWAQGNTIYF
CDR3 DNA: TGTGCCAGCAGCGTAGGATGGGCGCAGGGAAACACCATATATTTT

D gene: TRBD1
clone size: once
J gene: TRBJ1-1
V gene: TRBV19
CDR3 length: 14
CDR3 protein: CASSRTGGSAEAFF
CDR3 DNA: TGTGCCAGTAGTAGAACAGGGGGCTCGGCTGAAGCTTTCTTT

D gene: -
clone size: -
J gene: TRBJ1-6
V gene: TRBV6-5
CDR3 length: 13
CDR3 protein: CASMARSSSPLHF
CDR3 DNA: TGTGCCAGCATGGCTCGCTCGTCTTCACCCCTCCACTTT

D gene: TRBD1
clone size: -
J gene: TRBJ1-3
V gene: TRBV27
CDR3 length: 14
CDR3 protein: CASSPGQGRNTIYF
CDR3 DNA: TGTGCCAGCAGTCCGGGACAGGGGAGAAACACCATATATTTT

D gene: TRBD2
clone size: -
J gene: TRBJ2-1
V gene: TRBV5-1
CDR3 length: 16
CDR3 protein: CASSLSGTSSYNEQFF
CDR3 DNA: TGCGCCAGCAGCTTGAGTGGGACTAGCAGCTACAATGAGCAGTTCTTC

D gene: TRBD1
clone size: once
J gene: TRBJ2-1
V gene: TRBV7-8
CDR3 length: 16
CDR3 protein: CASSLAGTGTYNEQFF
CDR3 DNA: TGTGCCAGCAGCTTAGCCGGGACAGGGACCTACAATGAGCAGTTCTTC

D gene: TRBD2
clone size: once
J gene: TRBJ2-2
V gene: TRBV11-2
CDR3 length: 16
CDR3 protein: CASSLTSGGAAGELFF
CDR3 DNA: TGTGCCAGCAGCCTAACTAGCGGGGGGGCCGCCGGGGAGCTGTTTTTT

D gene: TRBD1
clone size: few
J gene: TRBJ2-2
V gene: TRBV27
CDR3 length: 17
CDR3 protein: CASSLLLGQGITGELFF
CDR3 DNA: TGTGCCAGCAGTTTACTTTTAGGACAGGGAATAACCGGGGAGCTGTTTTTT

D gene: -
clone size: -
J gene: TRBJ1-3
V gene: TRBV5-4
CDR3 length: 14
CDR3 protein: CASSLGQPGNTIYF
CDR3 DNA: TGTGCCAGCAGCTTGGGACAGCCCGGAAACACCATATATTTT

D gene: TRBD1
clone size: -
J gene: TRBJ2-2
V gene: TRBV6-5
CDR3 length: 15
CDR3 protein: CASTPTGGNTGELFF
CDR3 DNA: TGTGCCAGCACCCCGACAGGGGGAAACACCGGGGAGCTGTTTTTT

D gene: TRBD2
clone size: -
J gene: TRBJ2-3
V gene: TRBV29-1
CDR3 length: 12
CDR3 protein: CSVGEGTDTQYF
CDR3 DNA: TGCAGCGTCGGGGAGGGGACAGATACGCAGTATTTT

D gene: -
clone size: -
J gene: TRBJ2-5
V gene: TRBV29-1
CDR3 length: 12
CDR3 protein: CSAGQYQETQYF
CDR3 DNA: TGCAGCGCCGGACAGTACCAAGAGACCCAGTACTTC

D gene: -
clone size: -
J gene: TRBJ2-3
V gene: TRBV3-1/TRBV3-2
CDR3 length: 15
CDR3 protein: CASSSKTGNTDTQYF
CDR3 DNA: TGTGCCAGCAGCTCCAAAACTGGTAACACAGATACGCAGTATTTT

D gene: -
clone size: -
J gene: TRBJ2-3
V gene: TRBV19
CDR3 length: 14
CDR3 protein: CASRPRGSTDTQYF
CDR3 DNA: TGTGCCAGTAGGCCCAGGGGCTCCACAGATACGCAGTATTTT

D gene: TRBD1
clone size: -
J gene: TRBJ1-2
V gene: TRBV6-5
CDR3 length: 13
CDR3 protein: CASSGQGDYGYTF
CDR3 DNA: TGTGCCAGCAGCGGACAGGGCGACTATGGCTACACCTTC

D gene: -
clone size: -
J gene: TRBJ2-3
V gene: TRBV30
CDR3 length: 13
CDR3 protein: CACPRAGSDTQYF
CDR3 DNA: TGTGCCTGTCCCCGGGCGGGTAGTGATACGCAGTATTTT

D gene: TRBD1
clone size: -
J gene: TRBJ1-1
V gene: TRBV19
CDR3 length: 15
CDR3 protein: CASRQGQGLYTEAFF
CDR3 DNA: TGTGCCAGTAGGCAAGGACAGGGCCTATACACTGAAGCTTTCTTT

D gene: TRBD1
clone size: -
J gene: TRBJ1-1
V gene: TRBV27
CDR3 length: 15
CDR3 protein: CASSLKATGGTEAFF
CDR3 DNA: TGTGCCAGCAGTTTAAAGGCGACAGGGGGCACTGAAGCTTTCTTT

D gene: -
clone size: -
J gene: TRBJ1-5
V gene: TRBV6-6
CDR3 length: 14
CDR3 protein: CASSPAVGNQPQHF
CDR3 DNA: TGTGCCAGCAGCCCGGCGGTCGGCAATCAGCCCCAGCATTTT

D gene: TRBD1
clone size: -
J gene: TRBJ2-7
V gene: TRBV28
CDR3 length: 15
CDR3 protein: CASSSPGQGAGEQYF
CDR3 DNA: TGTGCCAGCAGTTCACCGGGACAGGGGGCTGGTGAGCAGTACTTC

D gene: -
clone size: -
J gene: TRBJ1-3
V gene: TRBV28
CDR3 length: 15
CDR3 protein: CASSLSGVSGNTIYF
CDR3 DNA: TGTGCCAGCAGTCTCTCGGGTGTGAGTGGAAACACCATATATTTT

D gene: TRBD2
clone size: -
J gene: TRBJ2-3
V gene: TRBV11-2
CDR3 length: 15
CDR3 protein: CASSPAGGPFNTQYF
CDR3 DNA: TGTGCCAGCAGCCCAGCGGGGGGCCCGTTCAATACGCAGTATTTT

D gene: -
clone size: -
J gene: TRBJ2-7
V gene: TRBV5-4
CDR3 length: 15
CDR3 protein: CASSLGALSSYEQYF
CDR3 DNA: TGTGCCAGCAGCTTGGGGGCTTTATCCTCCTACGAGCAGTACTTC

D gene: TRBD1
clone size: -
J gene: TRBJ1-2
V gene: TRBV19
CDR3 length: 12
CDR3 protein: CAKTGGDYGYTF
CDR3 DNA: TGTGCCAAGACAGGGGGCGACTATGGCTACACCTTC

D gene: -
clone size: -
J gene: TRBJ1-3
V gene: TRBV7-2
CDR3 length: 14
CDR3 protein: CASSLRQSGNTIYF
CDR3 DNA: TGTGCCAGCAGCTTAAGACAGTCCGGAAACACCATATATTTT

D gene: TRBD2
clone size: -
J gene: TRBJ2-5
V gene: TRBV5-4
CDR3 length: 17
CDR3 protein: CASSSPGGFGVQETQYF
CDR3 DNA: TGTGCCAGCAGCTCCCCCGGGGGGTTTGGGGTCCAAGAGACCCAGTACTTC

D gene: -
clone size: -
J gene: TRBJ2-7
V gene: TRBV2
CDR3 length: 11
CDR3 protein: CASSEFNEQYF
CDR3 DNA: TGTGCCAGCAGTGAATTCAACGAGCAGTACTTC